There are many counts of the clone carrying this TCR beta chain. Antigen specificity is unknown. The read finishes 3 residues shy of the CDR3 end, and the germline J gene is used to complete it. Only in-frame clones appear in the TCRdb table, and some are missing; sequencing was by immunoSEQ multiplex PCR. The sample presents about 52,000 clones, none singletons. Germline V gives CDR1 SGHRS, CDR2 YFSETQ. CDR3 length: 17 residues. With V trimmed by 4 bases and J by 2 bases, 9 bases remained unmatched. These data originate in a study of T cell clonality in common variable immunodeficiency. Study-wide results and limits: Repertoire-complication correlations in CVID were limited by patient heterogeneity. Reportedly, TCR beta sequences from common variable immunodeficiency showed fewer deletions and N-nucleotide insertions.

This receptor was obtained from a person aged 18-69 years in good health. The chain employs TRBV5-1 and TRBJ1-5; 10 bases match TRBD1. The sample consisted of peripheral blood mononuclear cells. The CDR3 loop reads CASSPGQGRLGNQPQHF. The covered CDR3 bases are TGCGCCAGCAGCCCGGGACAGGGGCGTTTGGGCAATCAGCCC.